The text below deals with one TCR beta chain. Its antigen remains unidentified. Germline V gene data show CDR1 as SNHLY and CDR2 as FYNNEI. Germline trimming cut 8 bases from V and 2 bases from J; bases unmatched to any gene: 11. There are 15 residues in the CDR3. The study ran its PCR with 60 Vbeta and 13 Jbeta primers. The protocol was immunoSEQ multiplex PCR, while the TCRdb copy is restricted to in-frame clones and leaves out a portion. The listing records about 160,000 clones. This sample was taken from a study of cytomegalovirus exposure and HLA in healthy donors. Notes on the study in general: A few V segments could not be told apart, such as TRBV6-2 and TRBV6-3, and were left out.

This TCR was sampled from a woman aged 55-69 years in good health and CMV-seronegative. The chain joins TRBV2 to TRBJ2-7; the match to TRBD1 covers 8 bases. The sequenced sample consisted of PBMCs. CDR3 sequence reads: CASHQVTGGTYEQYF. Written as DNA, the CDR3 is TGTGCCAGCCACCAGGTTACAGGGGGGACCTACGAGCAGTACTTC.